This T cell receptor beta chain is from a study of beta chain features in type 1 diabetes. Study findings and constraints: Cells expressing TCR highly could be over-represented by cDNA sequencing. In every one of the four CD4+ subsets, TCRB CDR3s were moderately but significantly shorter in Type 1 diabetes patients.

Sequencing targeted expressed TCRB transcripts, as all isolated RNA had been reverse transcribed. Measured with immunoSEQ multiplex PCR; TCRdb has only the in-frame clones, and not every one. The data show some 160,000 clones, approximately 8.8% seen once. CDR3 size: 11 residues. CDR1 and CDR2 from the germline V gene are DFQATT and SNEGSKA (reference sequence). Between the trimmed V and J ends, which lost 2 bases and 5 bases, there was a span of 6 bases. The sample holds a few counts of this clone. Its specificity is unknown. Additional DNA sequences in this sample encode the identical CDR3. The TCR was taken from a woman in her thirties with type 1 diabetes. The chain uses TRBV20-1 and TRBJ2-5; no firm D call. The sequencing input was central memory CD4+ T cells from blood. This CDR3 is CSARLRETQYF. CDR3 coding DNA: TGCAGTGCTAGATTGAGGGAGACCCAGTACTTC.